Listed below are T cell receptor beta chains from one sample, sequenced in a study of PD-1 blockade in classical Hodgkin lymphoma. Generated by immunoSEQ multiplex PCR, the TCRdb table keeps only in-frame clones and is missing some. The repertoire holds about 150,000 clones, with nearly 80% as singletons. The sample here was peripheral blood mononuclear cells (PBMCs), taken before the second cycle of nivolumab. These receptors were obtained from a human donor with classical Hodgkin lymphoma. Both conserved end residues are part of each CDR3. The D gene is left open where the match is weak. Rows give clone size only sometimes, using once, few, many, or a class for an expanded clone.

j_call: TRBJ1-4; d_call: NA; v_call: TRBV6-5; clone_size: NA; cdr3_nt: TGTGCCAGCAGGGGGGGCCCGGACAATGAAAAACTGTTTTTT; cdr3_aa: CASRGGPDNEKLFF
j_call: TRBJ2-4; d_call: TRBD1; v_call: TRBV6-5; clone_size: NA; cdr3_nt: TGTGCCAGCAGTTTAACAGGGGGGAACATTCAGTACTTC; cdr3_aa: CASSLTGGNIQYF
j_call: TRBJ1-1; d_call: NA; v_call: TRBV18; clone_size: NA; cdr3_nt: TGTGCCAGCTCACCGAGCAAGAACACTGAAGCTTTCTTT; cdr3_aa: CASSPSKNTEAFF
j_call: TRBJ2-7; d_call: TRBD1; v_call: TRBV7-2; clone_size: NA; cdr3_nt: TGTGCCAGCAGCGTCAGGGGGCAAGTGTACGAGCAGTACTTC; cdr3_aa: CASSVRGQVYEQYF
j_call: TRBJ2-2; d_call: TRBD2; v_call: TRBV6-6; clone_size: NA; cdr3_nt: TGTGCCAGCAGTTACTGGGGCGGGAGTATAAACGGGGAGCTGTTTTTT; cdr3_aa: CASSYWGGSINGELFF
j_call: TRBJ2-3; d_call: TRBD2; v_call: TRBV27; clone_size: NA; cdr3_nt: TGTGCCAGCAGTTCACCGGGACTAGCGATCTTGGGGACAGATACGCAGTATTTT; cdr3_aa: CASSSPGLAILGTDTQYF
j_call: TRBJ2-1; d_call: TRBD2; v_call: TRBV4-2; clone_size: NA; cdr3_nt: TGTGCCAGCAGCCAATACAACCTAGCGGGAGGAAGTGAGCAGTTCTTC; cdr3_aa: CASSQYNLAGGSEQFF
j_call: TRBJ2-5; d_call: TRBD1; v_call: TRBV5-4; clone_size: NA; cdr3_nt: TGTGCCAGCAGCTTCGGACAGGGGCAAGAGACCCAGTACTTC; cdr3_aa: CASSFGQGQETQYF
j_call: TRBJ1-5; d_call: NA; v_call: TRBV5-5; clone_size: many; cdr3_nt: TGTGCCAGCAGCTTGTGGACGGCCTTAAATCAGCCCCAGCATTTT; cdr3_aa: CASSLWTALNQPQHF
j_call: TRBJ2-4; d_call: TRBD2; v_call: TRBV4-2; clone_size: NA; cdr3_nt: TGTGCCAGCAGCCAAGACAGTGCCACCGGGACTAGCGGGAGTAGGTACTTC; cdr3_aa: CASSQDSATGTSGSRYF
j_call: TRBJ2-7; d_call: NA; v_call: TRBV10-3; clone_size: once; cdr3_nt: TGTGCCACCCAGAAAGGGCTCGAGCAGTACTTC; cdr3_aa: CATQKGLEQYF
j_call: TRBJ1-2; d_call: NA; v_call: TRBV6-1; clone_size: NA; cdr3_nt: TGTGCCAGCAGTGAAATCTCGGGGATCAACTATGGCTACACCTTC; cdr3_aa: CASSEISGINYGYTF
j_call: TRBJ1-1; d_call: NA; v_call: TRBV2; clone_size: NA; cdr3_nt: TGTGCCAGCAGTGGTCAGGGACTGACTGAAGCTTTCTTT; cdr3_aa: CASSGQGLTEAFF
j_call: TRBJ2-6; d_call: TRBD2; v_call: TRBV7-8; clone_size: few; cdr3_nt: TGTGCCAGCAGCCCCCGAGTAGCGGGGGCCTCTGGGGCCAACGTCCTGACTTTC; cdr3_aa: CASSPRVAGASGANVLTF
j_call: TRBJ2-1; d_call: NA; v_call: TRBV6-5; clone_size: once; cdr3_nt: TGTGCCAGCAGTTACTCGTGGGATGGGAGCAATGAGCAGTTCTTC; cdr3_aa: CASSYSWDGSNEQFF
j_call: TRBJ2-3; d_call: NA; v_call: TRBV9; clone_size: NA; cdr3_nt: TGTGCCAGCAGCGTAGAGCGGTTCACAGATACGCAGTATTTT; cdr3_aa: CASSVERFTDTQYF
j_call: TRBJ1-1; d_call: NA; v_call: TRBV5-1; clone_size: few; cdr3_nt: TGCGCCAGCAGCTTCGTGGGACTGAACACTGAAGCTTTCTTT; cdr3_aa: CASSFVGLNTEAFF
j_call: TRBJ2-5; d_call: TRBD1; v_call: TRBV7-6; clone_size: NA; cdr3_nt: TGTGCCAGCAGCCTCAGACAGGGATCAGGAGAGACCCAGTACTTC; cdr3_aa: CASSLRQGSGETQYF
j_call: TRBJ2-3; d_call: NA; v_call: TRBV19; clone_size: NA; cdr3_nt: TGTGCCAGTAGTATACGAGCGGAAACAGATACGCAGTATTTT; cdr3_aa: CASSIRAETDTQYF
j_call: TRBJ2-3; d_call: NA; v_call: TRBV18; clone_size: NA; cdr3_nt: TGTGCCAGCTCACCACCAACGGCTAGCACAGATACGCAGTATTTT; cdr3_aa: CASSPPTASTDTQYF
j_call: TRBJ1-2; d_call: NA; v_call: TRBV30; clone_size: NA; cdr3_nt: TGTGCCTGGAGGCCGGGGGCCCGCAACTATGGCTACACCTTC; cdr3_aa: CAWRPGARNYGYTF
j_call: TRBJ1-4; d_call: NA; v_call: TRBV10-3; clone_size: NA; cdr3_nt: TGTGCCATCAGTGAGTCCGTCCGGCTTAATGAAAAACTGTTTTTT; cdr3_aa: CAISESVRLNEKLFF
j_call: TRBJ1-2; d_call: TRBD1; v_call: TRBV5-4; clone_size: NA; cdr3_nt: TGTGCCAGCAGCCTAGGGGGCTCTAACTATGGCTACACCTTC; cdr3_aa: CASSLGGSNYGYTF
j_call: TRBJ2-1; d_call: NA; v_call: TRBV28; clone_size: NA; cdr3_nt: TGTGCCAGCAGTTTTTCACGGAACTCCTACAATGAGCAGTTCTTC; cdr3_aa: CASSFSRNSYNEQFF
j_call: TRBJ2-3; d_call: NA; v_call: TRBV5-6; clone_size: NA; cdr3_nt: TGTGCCAGCAGCTTGGCGGGCGTGCGCACAGATACGCAGTATTTT; cdr3_aa: CASSLAGVRTDTQYF
j_call: TRBJ2-5; d_call: NA; v_call: TRBV6-1; clone_size: NA; cdr3_nt: TGTGCCAGCAACCGCGGTACATTGCGGGAGACCCAGTACTTC; cdr3_aa: CASNRGTLRETQYF
j_call: TRBJ1-4; d_call: NA; v_call: TRBV10-1; clone_size: NA; cdr3_nt: TGCGCCAGCAGTGGGGCAGTAGGAAAACTGTTTTTT; cdr3_aa: CASSGAVGKLFF
j_call: TRBJ2-3; d_call: TRBD2; v_call: TRBV9; clone_size: NA; cdr3_nt: TGTGCCAGCAGCCTCCGACTAGCGGGTGGTGATACGCAGTATTTT; cdr3_aa: CASSLRLAGGDTQYF
j_call: TRBJ2-6; d_call: NA; v_call: TRBV11-2; clone_size: once; cdr3_nt: TGTGCCAGCAGCTTAGATAGGCAGCGCTCTGGGGCCAACGTCCTGACTTTC; cdr3_aa: CASSLDRQRSGANVLTF
j_call: TRBJ1-5; d_call: TRBD1; v_call: TRBV7-2; clone_size: NA; cdr3_nt: TGTGCCAGCAGCGGACAGGGGAGGATCAATCAGCCCCAGCATTTT; cdr3_aa: CASSGQGRINQPQHF
j_call: TRBJ1-4; d_call: NA; v_call: TRBV5-1; clone_size: many; cdr3_nt: TGCGCCAGCAGTTGGGACCCTGTAGCCCCAACTAATGAAAAACTGTTTTTT; cdr3_aa: CASSWDPVAPTNEKLFF
j_call: TRBJ2-1; d_call: TRBD2; v_call: TRBV7-2; clone_size: few; cdr3_nt: TGTGCCAGCAGCTTAGGTGGTCTAGCGGGATACAATGAGCAGTTCTTC; cdr3_aa: CASSLGGLAGYNEQFF
j_call: TRBJ1-5; d_call: NA; v_call: TRBV6-6; clone_size: few; cdr3_nt: TGTGCCAGCAGTTACACAGGGATGGGCAATCAGCCCCAGCATTTT; cdr3_aa: CASSYTGMGNQPQHF
j_call: TRBJ2-2; d_call: NA; v_call: TRBV27; clone_size: NA; cdr3_nt: TGTGCCAGCAGTTTGCGTGCCAGGGTTACCGGGGAGCTGTTTTTT; cdr3_aa: CASSLRARVTGELFF
j_call: TRBJ2-2; d_call: NA; v_call: TRBV5-1; clone_size: once; cdr3_nt: TGCGCCAGCAGCTTGGTTTTGGACACAAGTTACACCGGGGAGCTGTTTTTT; cdr3_aa: CASSLVLDTSYTGELFF
j_call: TRBJ1-2; d_call: TRBD1; v_call: TRBV7-6; clone_size: NA; cdr3_nt: TGTGCCAGCAGCCCAGGGGGGGGAATGAGCTATGGCTACACCTTC; cdr3_aa: CASSPGGGMSYGYTF
j_call: TRBJ2-3; d_call: TRBD2; v_call: TRBV19; clone_size: NA; cdr3_nt: TGTGCCAGTAGTCGCGCTAGCGGGGGCAGGGATACGCAGTATTTT; cdr3_aa: CASSRASGGRDTQYF
j_call: TRBJ2-2; d_call: TRBD2; v_call: TRBV7-2; clone_size: once; cdr3_nt: TGTGCCAGCAGTTTCGGCAAAGCGGGAGGGCGCACCGGGGAGCTGTTTTTT; cdr3_aa: CASSFGKAGGRTGELFF
j_call: TRBJ2-5; d_call: TRBD1; v_call: TRBV10-3; clone_size: NA; cdr3_nt: TGTGCCATCAGACCGGGACAGGGGGAGACCCAGTACTTC; cdr3_aa: CAIRPGQGETQYF
j_call: TRBJ2-7; d_call: TRBD1; v_call: TRBV5-4; clone_size: NA; cdr3_nt: TGTGCCAGCAGCTTCGTCGGGACAGGGCCCTACGAGCAGTACTTC; cdr3_aa: CASSFVGTGPYEQYF
j_call: TRBJ1-5; d_call: NA; v_call: TRBV6-5; clone_size: NA; cdr3_nt: TGTGCCAGCGCGACACGGGTCTTCAATCAGCCCCAGCATTTT; cdr3_aa: CASATRVFNQPQHF
j_call: TRBJ1-6; d_call: NA; v_call: TRBV29-1; clone_size: NA; cdr3_nt: TGCAGCGTTGGGGCAGGGCGAAATTCACCCCTCCACTTT; cdr3_aa: CSVGAGRNSPLHF
j_call: TRBJ1-6; d_call: NA; v_call: TRBV7-3; clone_size: NA; cdr3_nt: TGTGCCAGCAGCGACGGCGGACCAGTCCCTTCACCCCTCCACTTT; cdr3_aa: CASSDGGPVPSPLHF
j_call: TRBJ2-2; d_call: NA; v_call: TRBV2; clone_size: medium-sized; cdr3_nt: TGTGCCAGCAGTGAAGAGCGGTCCACCGGGGAGCTGTTTTTT; cdr3_aa: CASSEERSTGELFF
j_call: TRBJ2-7; d_call: TRBD2; v_call: TRBV2; clone_size: once; cdr3_nt: TGTGCCAGCAGTGAGCGGGGGTACGAGCAGTACTTC; cdr3_aa: CASSERGYEQYF
j_call: TRBJ2-3; d_call: NA; v_call: TRBV7-9; clone_size: NA; cdr3_nt: TGTGCCAGCAGTTTAGAAGTGCGAGGTACGCAGTATTTT; cdr3_aa: CASSLEVRGTQYF
j_call: TRBJ2-7; d_call: NA; v_call: TRBV27; clone_size: NA; cdr3_nt: TGTGCCAGCAGTCCATTTTTACAGGGAGGCTACGAGCAGTACTTC; cdr3_aa: CASSPFLQGGYEQYF
j_call: TRBJ2-2; d_call: TRBD2; v_call: TRBV10-3; clone_size: NA; cdr3_nt: TGTGCCATCGGATTAGCGGGGGGGCAGGACGGGGAGCTGTTTTTT; cdr3_aa: CAIGLAGGQDGELFF
j_call: TRBJ1-2; d_call: NA; v_call: TRBV10-3; clone_size: NA; cdr3_nt: TGTGCCATCAGTGAGTCAAGGGAACGGACCAATGGCTACACCTTC; cdr3_aa: CAISESRERTNGYTF
j_call: TRBJ1-2; d_call: NA; v_call: TRBV5-4; clone_size: few; cdr3_nt: TGTGCCAGCAGCTTGGCCCTCAGGGGCGGATATGGCTACACCTTC; cdr3_aa: CASSLALRGGYGYTF
j_call: TRBJ1-1; d_call: NA; v_call: TRBV27; clone_size: NA; cdr3_nt: TGTGCCAGCAGTTTTGAGGGACACACTGAAGCTTTCTTT; cdr3_aa: CASSFEGHTEAFF